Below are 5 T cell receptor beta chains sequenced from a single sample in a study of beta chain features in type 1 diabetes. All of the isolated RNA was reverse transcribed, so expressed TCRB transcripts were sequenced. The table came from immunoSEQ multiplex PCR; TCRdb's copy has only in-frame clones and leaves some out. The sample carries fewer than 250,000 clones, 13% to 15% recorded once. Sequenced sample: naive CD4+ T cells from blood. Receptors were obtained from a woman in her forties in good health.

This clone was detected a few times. CDR3 in DNA: TGTGCCAGCAGCTTAGAAGGGGGTCGGGGCTACACCTTC. It specifies CASSLEGGRGYTF. This rearrangement joins TRBV11-2 to TRBJ1-2, with D possibly being TRBD1 (6 bases). CDR3 length: 13 residues. CDR1 and CDR2 (germline): SGHAT, FQNNGV. The V end lost 0 bases, the J end lost 8 bases, and 10 bases lay between the germline ends.

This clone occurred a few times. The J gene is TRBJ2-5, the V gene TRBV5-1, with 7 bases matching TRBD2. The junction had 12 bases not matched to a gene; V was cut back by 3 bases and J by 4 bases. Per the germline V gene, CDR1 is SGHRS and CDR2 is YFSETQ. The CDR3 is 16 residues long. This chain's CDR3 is CASSWTLPASGETQYF. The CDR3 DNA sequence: TGCGCCAGCAGCTGGACCCTCCCGGCTAGCGGAGAGACCCAGTACTTC.

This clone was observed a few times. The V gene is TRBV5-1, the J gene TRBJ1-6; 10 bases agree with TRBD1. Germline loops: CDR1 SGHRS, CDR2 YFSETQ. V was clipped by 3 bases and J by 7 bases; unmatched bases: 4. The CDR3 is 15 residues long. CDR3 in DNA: TGCGCCAGCAGCTGGGGGACAGGGGCCAATTCACCCCTCCACTTT. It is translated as CASSWGTGANSPLHF.

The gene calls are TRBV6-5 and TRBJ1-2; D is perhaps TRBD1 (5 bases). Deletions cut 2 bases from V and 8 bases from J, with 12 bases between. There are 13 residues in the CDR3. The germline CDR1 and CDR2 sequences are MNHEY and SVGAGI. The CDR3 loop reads CASSYGGERGYTF. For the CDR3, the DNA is TGTGCCAGCAGTTACGGGGGGGAGCGGGGCTACACCTTC.

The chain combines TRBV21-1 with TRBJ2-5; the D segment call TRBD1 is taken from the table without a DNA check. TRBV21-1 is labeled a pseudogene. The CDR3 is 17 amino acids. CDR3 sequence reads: CASSKEGGQGSRETQYF. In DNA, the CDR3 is TGTGCCAGCAGCAAAGAAGGCGGGCAGGGGAGTCGGGAGACCCAGTACTTC.